This T cell receptor (beta chain) comes out of a study of T cell responses to AZD1222 COVID-19 vaccine. Study results and limitations: Two doses of AZD1222 preceded a rise in Spike-specific TCR breadth and depth. With dominance at 160-218 and 743-854, vaccine-associated CD4 TCRs spanned spike.

Using immunoSEQ multiplex PCR, the repertoire was profiled, and TCRdb retains in-frame clones only, with some absent. This table holds under 70,000 clones, around 80% found once. The V gene lost 3 bases and the J gene lost 16 bases, with 15 bases spanning the gap. The CDR3 is 12 residues long. Concerning this clone itself: Its specificity is unknown.

This specimen consisted of peripheral blood, obtained on day 0 of AZD1222 vaccination. This receptor was identified in an adult in good health. The V call is TRBV12-3 or TRBV12-4, the J call TRBJ2-2; D is undetermined. CDR3 sequence (DNA): TGTGCCAGCAGTTTCGCGCAGAGTATCACGTTTTTT. Protein product: CASSFAQSITFF.